This entry lists 10 T cell receptor beta chains sequenced from one sample in a study of post-analysis software for immune sequencing data. Study-level findings and limits: TRBV segments more frequent in patients than in controls numbered five and included TRBV5-6, TRBV5-1 and TRBV20-1.

Presence of unique molecular identifiers characterized the TCR beta cDNA libraries. TCRdb analysed the PCR reads with MiXCR anew, one entry per CDR3 protein. The sample gives 750,000 to 950,000 distinct CDR3 sequences, about 53% of which show up once; approximately 4.4% is in the top ten. Their specific antigens are unknown. Sequencing was performed on blood. The receptors shown here come from a girl aged 5-17 years with multiple sclerosis.

The chain uses TRBV7-9 and TRBJ2-3; a possible D gene is TRBD1 (6 bases). The V end was cut by 5 bases, the J end by 1 base, with 16 bases between. The CDR3 loop spans 16 amino acids. Germline CDR1 is SEHNR and CDR2 is FQNEAQ (reference sequence). The CDR3 DNA reads TGTGCCAGCAGCCTACCACAGGGCAGGGGCACAGATACGCAGTATTTT. It encodes CASSLPQGRGTDTQYF.

Comments on this clonotype: Mismatch with germline at one junction end may stem from a read error. CDR3 region: CSAGDTRGNRVNYGYTF. In nucleotides, the CDR3 is TGCAGTGCTGGAGATACGCGCGGGAACAGGGTGAACTATGGCTACACCTTC. This chain connects TRBV20-1 to TRBJ1-2, with D possibly matching TRBD1 (6 bases). CDR1 DFQATT and CDR2 SNEGSKA come from the germline V gene (reference sequence). CDR3 length: 17 amino acids.

The chain links TRBV7-2 to TRBJ2-1; possibly TRBD2 for D (6 bases). Germline V lookup: CDR1 SGHTA, CDR2 FQGNSA. The CDR3 runs to 15 residues. Trimming cost V 4 bases and J 3 bases, with 13 bases left between them. The CDR3 reads CASSSSFSGYNEQFF. CDR3 bases: TGTGCCAGCAGCTCGAGCTTTAGCGGCTACAATGAGCAGTTCTTC. The entire variable domain, with the rest obtained from reference TRBV7-2 and TRBJ2-1, is as follows: GAGVSQSPSNKVTEKGKDVELRCDPISGHTALYWYRQSLGQGLEFLIYFQGNSAPDKSGLPSDRFSAERTGGSVSTLTIQRTQQEDSAVYLCASSSSFSGYNEQFFGPGTRLTVL.

The V call is TRBV12-3 or TRBV12-4, the J call TRBJ2-7, with 14 bases matching TRBD2. V shed 6 bases and J 3 bases; nucleotides not matched to a gene: 13. This CDR3 contains 18 residues. The CDR3 DNA reads as TGTGCCAGCAGACTCCCGGGACTAGCGGGAGACTCGGTCTACGAGCAGTACTTC. This gives the protein CASRLPGLAGDSVYEQYF.

This clonotype came up a few times. The V and J genes are TRBV29-1 and TRBJ1-1; 8 bases map to TRBD1. The CDR3 has 12 amino acids. CDR1 is SQVTM, CDR2 ANQGSEA, per germline. Unmatched junction bases numbered 8, after V lost 7 bases and J lost 7 bases. This CDR3 is CSAQTGAGEAFF. The CDR3 coding sequence is TGCAGCGCACAGACAGGGGCGGGTGAAGCTTTCTTT.

This clonotype was detected once. The gene calls are TRBV25-1 and TRBJ2-5; D unresolved. Germline loops: CDR1 MGHDK, CDR2 SYGVNS. Trimming took 4 bases from V and 5 from J, leaving 8 bases between them. The CDR3 spans 12 residues. For the CDR3, the DNA is TGTGCCAGCAGTGCGGGTATGGAGACCCAGTACTTC. Amino acid sequence: CASSAGMETQYF.

The chain is built from TRBV7-3 and TRBJ2-5; the D call may be TRBD1 or TRBD2 (5 bases each). CDR1 and CDR2 (germline): SGHTA, FQGTGA. Trimming cost V 0 bases and J 3 bases, with 11 bases left between them. The CDR3 extends over 15 amino acids. The CDR3 here is CASSLTGTTEETQYF. CDR3 coding DNA: TGTGCCAGCAGCTTAACGGGGACCACAGAAGAGACCCAGTACTTC.

This clonotype was counted only a few times. The chain carries TRBV29-1 and TRBJ2-3; 7 nucleotides line up with TRBD1. The CDR3 extends over 12 amino acids. V gave up 3 bases and J gave up 13 bases; unmatched junction bases: 10. CDR1 is SQVTM and CDR2 is ANQGSEA in the germline V gene. The CDR3 nucleotides are TGCAGCGTTGAGGAACAGGGGACCCTAAAGTATTTT. Encoded protein: CSVEEQGTLKYF.

V usage is TRBV2 and J usage is TRBJ2-3, with D possibly TRBD2 on 5 matching bases. The CDR3 totals 12 residues. Trimming removed 9 bases at V and 4 bases at J, with 11 bases between. Germline lookup yields CDR1 SNHLY and CDR2 FYNNEI. CDR3 amino acids: CASLSGADTQYF. CDR3 coding DNA: TGTGCCAGTTTGTCCGGGGCAGATACGCAGTATTTT.

The chain employs TRBV4-2 and TRBJ2-7; either TRBD1 or TRBD2 may supply D (5 bases each). Looked up from germline, CDR1 is LGHNA and CDR2 is YNFKEQ. The CDR3 sequence is 14 residues long. The V and J ends lost 3 bases and 2 bases respectively, with 11 bases between them. The CDR3 here is CASSQVRDPYEQYF. Here the CDR3 DNA reads TGTGCCAGCAGCCAGGTCAGGGACCCCTACGAGCAGTACTTC.